Below, one T cell receptor beta chain is given with its context. The antigen remains unidentified. The germline gives CDR1 SGHAT, CDR2 FQDESV (reference sequence). CDR3 size: 13 residues. The V segment lost 6 bases and the J segment 12 bases; nucleotides outside the gene matches: 11. This specimen belongs to a study of cytomegalovirus exposure and HLA in healthy donors. General study results and limits: A later analysis reportedly identified an Asian-associated ancestry cluster as carrying fewer N-insertions than the 666-donor mean. Later analysis indicated greater clonal expansion among HLA-associated TCR beta chains than among equally common other chains.

PCR employed 60 Vbeta and 13 Jbeta primers. Data came from immunoSEQ multiplex PCR; TCRdb stores just in-frame clones and leaves some out. The data hold 110,000 to 150,000 clones, with 68% observed a single time. The sequence was collected from a man aged 60-69 years in good health and CMV-seronegative. The material sequenced was PBMCs. This sequence joins TRBV11-1 and TRBJ1-1, with 9 nucleotides matching TRBD1. The chain's CDR3 is CASRRTGTGRSFF. In nucleotides, the CDR3 is TGTGCCAGCAGACGAACAGGGACAGGGAGGTCTTTCTTT.